The entry that follows covers one T cell receptor beta chain sequence. What this receptor recognizes is not known. No quality values exist for individual bases; no much larger clone is one base distant. The TCR beta CDR3 regions were amplified from the RNA transcripts. For the first round of RT-PCR on the TCR CDR3, the HTBI primer set was used together with the Qiagen OneStep RT-PCR kit. The libraries were constructed in a second round of multiplex PCR and then size-selected and purified. Libraries were sequenced paired-end with 100 bp reads on an Illumina HiSeq2000. In the source study's methods: SOAPnuke was used to process the raw data, with reads discarded if the reads contained adapters or uncalled bases, had a mean Phred below 15, or lacked an exact constant-primer or identifier match. COPE v1.2.5 was used to merge high-quality paired reads, and clonotypes were defined as unique nucleotide sequences. MiTCR v1.1 was used to align clonotypes to the IMGT TRBV, TRBD and TRBJ reference segments. Analysis was restricted to V-J combinations with a frequency above 0.0001, which covered roughly 99% of repertoires. A TCS score was defined as the ratio of F50 (clonal expansion) to E x V (chaos), with BLOSUM62-based TCRdist applied between CDR3 peptides within each V-J. Welch's t-statistics and random forest reduced just over 500 V-J features to fewer than 15, which were used in a naive Bayes classifier (R e1071). The similarity between thyroid and blood repertoires was quantified using the Morisita-Horn index. Using fastp trimming at Q25 and MiXCR clonotype assembly, TCRdb reanalyzed the public sequencing data and kept in-frame beta chains. Rows are unified per CDR3 protein, each entry keeping the most common DNA and genes. TCRdb, not the authors, supplied the V and J calls. The sample contains hundreds of thousands of distinct CDR3 sequences, 35% to 40% of them found a single time. Around 9.3% of the sample rests with the top ten.

V is clipped by 6 bases and J by 4 bases, and the sequence between their germline boundaries is 16 bases long. CDR1 and CDR2, per the germline V gene, are SGHTA and FQGNSA. From the cysteine up to the phenylalanine, the CDR3 has a length of 14 residues. The CDR3 DNA has 42 bases and is translated from base 1. This sample was taken from a study of T cells in Graves' hyperthyroidism and ophthalmopathy (dated by TCRdb to between 2018 and 2021). Study-wide context: Peripheral blood samples were taken at initial diagnosis, before any treatment was given. After blood sampling, hyperthyroidism patients were treated with methimazole at a starting dose of 30 mg daily, and ophthalmopathy patients were treated with high-dose intravenous methylprednisolone. According to the paper, TCR Vbeta CDR3 sequencing was carried out on 120 to 150 peripheral blood samples, which came from 40 to 45 ophthalmopathy, about 75 hyperthyroidism and approximately 17 progressor patients. For training and testing, the 100 or so patients in the discovery cohort were randomly divided in a 7:3 ratio. Prospective prediction of ophthalmopathy was tested in an independent validation cohort consisting of 18 hyperthyroidism patients and some 16 patients who later progressed to ophthalmopathy. To identify distinguishing TCR V-J signatures, a discovery cohort of about 100 patients was used, comprising roughly 45 with Graves' ophthalmopathy and around 60 with stable Graves' hyperthyroidism. In about 6 Graves' hyperthyroidism patients, the study also compared T-cell repertoires from thyroid tissue with T-cell repertoires from blood. Summary of the overall study and its limitations: During validation, the model predicted progression to ophthalmopathy a median of around six months ahead of onset, with almost 71% sensitivity and about 72% specificity. No statistical method was used to fix the sample size in advance, and group allocation was not hidden from the investigators. A 13 V-J signature model separated ophthalmopathy from stable hyperthyroidism, with over 85% sensitivity and approximately 81% specificity in cross-validation and 80%/75% in testing. Most expanded thyroid clonotypes (frequency above 0.001) were also found in blood, which suggests that blood repertoires may mirror thyroid immune responses.

A patient counted as having stable Graves' hyperthyroidism if no progression to ophthalmopathy occurred over 18 months of follow-up. Hyperthyroidism patients were newly diagnosed, with disease duration under 2 months, and aged 18 to 65 years. Patients with uncontrolled infections, other autoimmune diseases, pregnancy or lactation were excluded. Diagnoses relied on clinical symptoms, serum thyroxine and TRAb, thyroid ultrasound and orbital computed tomography. PBMCs were separated from roughly 10 ml of fresh peripheral blood using Ficoll-Paque density gradient centrifugation. Total RNA was extracted using Trizol reagent, and RNA quality was assessed on an Agilent 2100 Bioanalyzer.

This receptor chain uses TRBV7-2 and TRBJ2-7, and the D gene may be TRBD2, 5 bases matching. The TCR originated in a man aged 18-30 years with Graves' hyperthyroidism. The specimen was blood. The sequenced DNA is TGTGCCAGCAGTTCTCGGGGAAGGGTGTACGAGCAGTACTTC. Its protein is CASSSRGRVYEQYF.